This is a list of T cell receptor beta chains from one sample in a study of a mutant IDH1 vaccine in newly diagnosed glioma. Assay: immunoSEQ multiplex PCR; the TCRdb copy retains only in-frame clones and omits some. The table records approximately 70,000 clones, 86% of them present only once. Sequenced material: PBMCs, taken from a glioma patient treated with radiotherapy, temozolomide or both. Receptors were obtained from a man between 25 and 39 years old with glioma. CDR3s leave out the opening cysteine and the closing phenylalanine or tryptophan.

>TRBV28|12|TRBJ2-2
ASKTGQNTGELF
>TRBV6-1|13|TRBJ2-6
TSRQGGSGANVLT
>TRBV7-9|12|TRBJ1-4
ASSLSGGREKLF
>TRBV30|11|TRBJ1-5
AWRRDSNQPQH
>TRBV4-1|14|TRBJ1-4
ASSAVNMVVYEKLF
>TRBV5-1|10|TRBJ2-5
ASSLDQETQY
>TRBV7-6|14|TRBJ2-2
ASSQLTGVNTGELF
>TRBV7-9|9|TRBJ2-7
ASSHTYEQY
>TRBV12-5|10|TRBJ2-5
ASGLLTETQY
>TRBV19|15|TRBJ2-2
ASRRIPGGTNTGELF
>TRBV27|11|TRBJ2-2
ASSPTNTGELF
>TRBV11-2|15|TRBJ2-3
ASSLGLAGAFTDTQY
>TRBV19|13|TRBJ2-4
ASSPGGLAKNIQY
>TRBV5-6|13|TRBJ1-5
ASSLAGQENQAQH
>TRBV4-1|16|TRBJ2-1
ASSPLVLAPSSYNEQF
>TRBV19|11|TRBJ1-2
ASEGTVLHGYT
>TRBV28|13|TRBJ2-7
ASSGFNRGTHEQY
>TRBV28|10|TRBJ1-2
ASSFQAYGYT
>TRBV5-1|14|TRBJ2-1
ASSLEGWGTYNEQF
>TRBV5-1|14|TRBJ2-4
ASSLAWNRAKNIQY
>TRBV7-8|14|TRBJ2-5
ASSLDFLKIQETQY
>TRBV18|13|TRBJ2-5
ASSPAGTAQETQY
>TRBV7-9|14|TRBJ2-3
ASCIFRDPYTDTQY
>TRBV4-1|13|TRBJ1-5
ASSRGQGPNQPQH
>TRBV2|11|TRBJ1-5
ASKKALTQPQH
>TRBV19|11|TRBJ1-2
ASSSGFWDGYT
>TRBV6-5|11|TRBJ1-3
ASSPTNGNTIY
>TRBV5-1|13|TRBJ1-2
ASSSVAAGSYGYT
>TRBV23-1|17|TRBJ2-7
ASSQWNRDVGSGNYEQY
>TRBV9|13|TRBJ1-1
ASDRGNRMNTEAF
>TRBV28|11|TRBJ2-6
ASRPQGANVLT
>TRBV9|11|TRBJ2-1
ASSPRTYNEQF
>TRBV15|11|TRBJ2-1
ATSRDRYNEQF
>TRBV27|12|TRBJ2-7
ASSFRGTRYEQY
>TRBV7-9|13|TRBJ2-1
ASSRQGSSYNEQF
>TRBV6-1|10|TRBJ2-5
ASTPEQETQY
>TRBV7-6|14|TRBJ2-3
ASSLVSGTGTDTQY
>TRBV2|12|TRBJ1-2
ASTRVGTPRGYT
>TRBV6-4|14|TRBJ1-2
ASSPSGVRGRYGYT
>TRBV5-6|15|TRBJ1-6
ASSLRAVSSYNSPLH
>TRBV19|12|TRBJ2-2
ASSIGSNTGELF
>TRBV2|12|TRBJ1-2
ASSGWVTDYGYT
>TRBV5-1|13|TRBJ1-1
ASSETGRGNTEAF
>TRBV6-5|13|TRBJ1-5
ASSGRLGGNQPQH
>TRBV6-1|16|TRBJ2-3
ASSETPGLAGYTDTQY
>TRBV5-1|11|TRBJ2-5
ASRVSTEETQY
>TRBV18|13|TRBJ2-3
ASRGTGSSTDTQY
>TRBV5-4|12|TRBJ2-7
ASSHRDTSYEQY
>TRBV5-6|11|TRBJ1-5
ASSFTGAQPQH
>TRBV6-6|9|TRBJ1-1
ASSYGQDAF
>TRBV5-8|11|TRBJ1-5
ASTGAPAQPQH
>TRBV4-1|16|TRBJ1-6
ASSLLASRSSYNSPLH
>TRBV13|15|TRBJ1-3
ASSLRDSEYSGNTIY